One and the same sample provided the 31 T cell receptor beta chains below, sequenced in a study of low-dose radiotherapy and immunotherapy resistance in tumors. Primers used for first-strand cDNA, a TRAV- and TRBV-specific set, covered both alpha and beta chains. Using a constant-region primer together with a V-primer adapter, TCRs were subjected to about 18 PCR cycles of amplification. Each CDR3 protein gets one entry after TCRdb re-called the reads with MiXCR. The sample has 15,000 to 20,000 distinct CDR3 sequences, about two thirds seen once; the top ten hold approximately 6%. The source of these receptors is a human donor with advanced metastatic prostate, ovarian, gallbladder or colorectal cancer (not recorded which). This table probably holds off-target reads from a library built for another chain.

The V call is TRBV5-1, the J call TRBJ1-2; tentatively, D is TRBD1 (6 bases). Trimming shortened V by 0 bases and J by 3 bases, and 9 bases separated the two germline ends. The CDR3 length is 14 residues. Germline V lookup: CDR1 SGHRS, CDR2 YFSETQ. The CDR3 sequence is CASSLGQVYYGYTF. CDR3 coding DNA: TGCGCCAGCAGCTTGGGACAGGTTTACTATGGCTACACCTTC.

CDR3 DNA sequence: TGTGCCAGCAGTTCCGGGAGCCCAGATACGCAGTATTTT. It encodes CASSSGSPDTQYF. This chain joins TRBV6-2 or TRBV6-3 and TRBJ2-3; D possibly corresponds to TRBD2 (6 bases). This CDR3 region has 13 residues. Trimming removed 4 bases at V and 4 bases at J, with 9 bases between. Germline CDR1 and CDR2: MNHEY and SVGEGT.

The rearrangement joins TRBV19 to TRBJ2-1; a possible D gene is TRBD2 (6 bases). Looked up from germline, CDR1 is LNHDA and CDR2 is SQIVND (reference sequence). The CDR3 runs to 15 residues. V lost 8 bases, J lost 0 bases, and 14 bases lay in between. The CDR3 DNA sequence: TGTGCCAGTCTGGGGGGATCAGGCTCCTACAATGAGCAGTTCTTC. This translates into CASLGGSGSYNEQFF. The full variable domain, with the rest looked up from reference TRBV19 and TRBJ2-1, is DGGITQSPKYLFRKEGQNVTLSCEQNLNHDAMYWYRQDPGQGLRLIYYSQIVNDFQKGDIAEGYSVSREKKESFPLTVTSAQKNPTAFYLCASLGGSGSYNEQFFGPGTRLTVL.

This clonotype was seen a few times. The chain recombines TRBV6-2 or TRBV6-3 with TRBJ2-2; possible D gene TRBD1, 6 bases. The CDR3 runs to 15 residues. V lost 5 bases and J lost 4, with 14 bases in between. CDR1 is MNHEY and CDR2 is SVGEGT in the germline V gene. The CDR3 DNA reads TGTGCCAGCAGTGCACAGGGTGTTAGCACCGGGGAGCTGTTTTTT. Translating it yields CASSAQGVSTGELFF.

V is TRBV29-1 and J is TRBJ2-4; tentatively, D is TRBD2 (6 bases). V was shortened by 4 bases and J by 0 bases, with 28 bases between the two germline ends. This CDR3 has 20 amino acids. In germline, CDR1 is SQVTM, CDR2 ANQGSEA. In nucleotides, the CDR3 is TGCAGCGTTGCAGGCGGGGTAAGACCGCCGCCAGGGCTAGCCAAAAACATTCAGTACTTC. Amino acids: CSVAGGVRPPPGLAKNIQYF.

The V and J genes are TRBV28 and TRBJ2-5; 12 nucleotides match TRBD2. CDR1 is MDHEN, CDR2 SYDVKM, per germline. V trimming: 7 bases; J trimming: 2 bases; junction bases outside the gene matches: 14. This CDR3 spans 18 amino acids. The CDR3 loop reads CASTNGRLAGVLQETQYF. The DNA of the CDR3 is TGTGCCAGCACTAATGGCCGACTAGCGGGAGTGCTACAAGAGACCCAGTACTTC.

The rearrangement links TRBV6-2 or TRBV6-3 to TRBJ2-4; D unclear. This CDR3 comprises 15 residues. From germline, CDR1 is MNHEY and CDR2 SVGEGT. V was clipped by 0 bases and J by 6 bases, with 12 bases between them. The CDR3 DNA sequence: TGTGCCAGCAGTTACTCAAAGGGTCGGTCAAACATTCAGTACTTC. This gives the protein CASSYSKGRSNIQYF.

This clonotype is a singleton in its sample. The rearrangement uses TRBV4-1 and TRBJ1-2, with D unclear. The CDR3 extends over 13 amino acids. Trimming shortened V by 3 bases and J by 6 bases, and 11 bases separated the two germline ends. CDR1 is MGHRA, CDR2 YSYEKL, per germline. The CDR3 loop reads CASSHNGFDGYTF. DNA of the CDR3: TGCGCCAGCAGCCATAACGGGTTCGATGGCTACACCTTC.

The CDR3 loop is CASSQTGGAGEQYF. CDR3 sequence (DNA): TGTGCCAGCTCGCAAACGGGCGGGGCAGGCGAGCAGTACTTC. The chain joins TRBV18 to TRBJ2-7, with D possibly TRBD2 on 6 matching bases. Germline V gene lookup returns CDR1 KGHSH and CDR2 LQKENI. The CDR3 covers 14 residues. Deletions cut 6 bases from V and 6 bases from J, with 18 bases between.

V is TRBV29-1 and J is TRBJ2-1, with D perhaps given as TRBD1 or TRBD2 (5 bases each). The CDR3 contains 10 residues. V was cut by 3 bases and J by 10 bases, with 7 bases left in between. Germline CDR1 SQVTM, CDR2 ANQGSEA. As DNA, the CDR3 is TGCAGCGTTGATTGGGGGGAGCAGTTCTTC. This codes for CSVDWGEQFF.

The V and J genes are TRBV28 and TRBJ1-5, with 11 bases lining up with TRBD1. Germline lookup yields CDR1 MDHEN and CDR2 SYDVKM. With 2 bases clipped from V and 6 bases from J, the junction kept 6 bases outside the gene matches. There are 16 residues in the CDR3. The CDR3 is CASSLTPGQGGQPQHF. The CDR3 coding sequence is TGTGCCAGCAGTTTAACGCCGGGACAGGGGGGTCAGCCCCAGCATTTT.

This clonotype was found once. The chain has TRBV2 and TRBJ2-5; D is undetermined. The CDR3 has 13 amino acids. From germline, CDR1 is SNHLY and CDR2 FYNNEI. The V end lost 4 bases, the J end lost 2 bases, and 8 bases lay between the germline ends. CDR3 sequence reads: CASSVAVQETQYF. For the CDR3, the DNA is TGTGCCAGCAGTGTTGCTGTACAAGAGACCCAGTACTTC.

Comments on this clonotype: An end of the junction does not agree with germline; a read error may underlie this. V is TRBV27 and J is TRBJ1-3, with D perhaps matching TRBD1 (5 bases). The V gene's germline CDR1 is MNHEY and CDR2 SMNVEV (reference sequence). The CDR3 is made up of 13 amino acids. The CDR3 loop reads CATSPGAGNTIYF. Written as DNA, the CDR3 is TGTGCCACCAGTCCGGGGGCTGGAAACACCATATATTTT.

The chain carries TRBV5-1 and TRBJ1-1; no definite D call. The V end lost 0 bases, the J end lost 1 base, and 4 bases lay between the germline ends. CDR3 length: 13 residues. The germline gives CDR1 SGHRS, CDR2 YFSETQ. The chain's CDR3 is CASSLEANTEAFF. The CDR3 DNA reads as TGCGCCAGCAGCTTGGAGGCGAACACTGAAGCTTTCTTT. Drawing the rest from reference TRBV5-1 and TRBJ1-1, the complete variable domain is KAGVTQTPRYLIKTRGQQVTLSCSPISGHRSVSWYQQTPGQGLQFLFEYFSETQRNKGNFPGRFSGRQFSNSRSEMNVSTLELGDSALYLCASSLEANTEAFFGQGTRLTVV.

The CDR3: CASVEGGSTYEQYF. In DNA form, the CDR3 reads TGTGCCAGTGTTGAGGGAGGTTCAACCTACGAGCAGTACTTC. The chain links TRBV28 to TRBJ2-7; the D gene is possibly TRBD2 (6 bases). Trimming took off 9 bases at V and 2 bases at J, with 17 bases between the two ends. This CDR3 contains 14 residues. From germline, CDR1 is MDHEN and CDR2 SYDVKM.

CDR3 amino acids: CASRAGGGASYEQYF. Written as DNA, the CDR3 is TGTGCCAGCAGGGCTGGGGGAGGGGCCTCCTACGAGCAGTACTTC. The rearrangement links TRBV12-3 or TRBV12-4 to TRBJ2-7; 7 bases fit TRBD2. The CDR3 extends over 15 amino acids. V was pared by 6 bases and J by 0 bases, with 8 bases of the junction left unmatched.

The CDR3 DNA reads as TGTGCCAGCAGCCAAGATAAAACACGAGGGACTGAAAAACTGTTTTTT. Its translation: CASSQDKTRGTEKLFF. The V gene is TRBV4-2, the J gene TRBJ1-4, with D possibly matching TRBD1 (5 bases). The germline CDR1 and CDR2 sequences are LGHNA and YNFKEQ. The CDR3 is made up of 16 amino acids. The V gene lost 0 bases and the J gene lost 7 bases, with 15 bases spanning the gap.

The chain carries TRBV4-1 and TRBJ2-1; no clear D gene. The CDR3 contains 14 residues. Trimming stripped 0 bases from V and 8 bases from J, with 11 bases between. CDR1 MGHRA and CDR2 YSYEKL come from the germline V gene. CDR3 nucleotide sequence: TGCGCCAGCAGCCAAGAAAGGGTGTCGGATGAGCAGTTCTTC. Encoded protein: CASSQERVSDEQFF.

The chain has TRBV28 and TRBJ2-6; D not certain. The CDR3 runs to 15 residues. Trimming left V 6 bases short and J 5 bases short, with 14 bases between. Germline V gene lookup returns CDR1 MDHEN and CDR2 SYDVKM. CDR3 coding DNA: TGTGCCAGCAGCCTCGGGTTGAGTAGGGCCAACGTCCTGACTTTC. Translated: CASSLGLSRANVLTF.

This clonotype has only one observation. The gene calls are TRBV7-9 and TRBJ2-1; TRBD2 matches at 11 bases. Unmatched junction bases numbered 5, after V lost 3 bases and J lost 7 bases. Germline CDR1 is SEHNR and CDR2 is FQNEAQ (reference sequence). The CDR3 is made up of 15 amino acids. CDR3 sequence reads: CASSLTSGKTNEQFF. DNA of the CDR3: TGTGCCAGCAGCTTGACTAGCGGGAAAACGAATGAGCAGTTCTTC.

The chain joins TRBV6-8 to TRBJ2-1, with D perhaps TRBD2 (5 bases). Trimming left V 6 bases short and J 13 bases short, with 16 bases between. The CDR3 is 12 amino acids. The germline V gene has CDR1 MNHGY and CDR2 SAAAGT. CDR3 DNA sequence: TGTGCCAGCAGGACCATATGGACTCCTCAGTTCTTC. Protein sequence: CASRTIWTPQFF.

The chain couples TRBV5-4 to TRBJ2-7; TRBD2 matches 9 bases. Germline V CDR1 and CDR2: SGHNT, YYREEE (reference sequence). The CDR3 consists of 17 residues. The V gene end was trimmed by 4 bases and the J gene end by 1 base; junction bases not matched to a gene: 12. The CDR3 is CASSAGVTREGSYEQYF. The CDR3 DNA follows: TGTGCCAGCAGCGCGGGGGTTACGCGGGAGGGGTCCTACGAGCAGTACTTC.

The rearrangement links TRBV5-1 to TRBJ2-1; 8 nucleotides agree with TRBD2. Per the germline V gene, CDR1 is SGHRS and CDR2 is YFSETQ. The CDR3 length is 17 residues. The V and J ends lost 4 bases and 8 bases, in that order; junction bases with no gene match: 17. The DNA for the CDR3 is TGCGCCAGCAGCAAGGAGACTAGCGCGGGACGAAGGGATGAGCAGTTCTTC. Its protein product is CASSKETSAGRRDEQFF.

This chain links TRBV29-1 with TRBJ2-1; 7 nucleotides align to TRBD1. Germline V lookup: CDR1 SQVTM, CDR2 ANQGSEA. The CDR3 totals 13 residues. Germline trimming cut 6 bases from V and 0 bases from J; bases unmatched to any gene: 2. CDR3 DNA sequence: TGCAGCGTACGGACAGGCTCCTACAATGAGCAGTTCTTC. This gives the protein CSVRTGSYNEQFF.

The gene calls are TRBV11-3 and TRBJ2-1, with D maybe TRBD1 (6 bases). Germline V gives CDR1 SGHNT, CDR2 YENEEA. The CDR3 runs 14 residues. The V and J ends lost 6 bases and 1 base respectively, with 10 bases between them. The CDR3 nucleotides are TGTGCCAGCAGTTCACAGGGTTCCTACAATGAGCAGTTCTTC. The encoded protein is CASSSQGSYNEQFF.

The V and J genes are TRBV7-2 and TRBJ1-6; TRBD1 matches 9 bases. Germline trimming cut 3 bases from V and 9 bases from J; bases unmatched to any gene: 6. CDR3 length: 15 amino acids. The germline CDR1 and CDR2 sequences are SGHTA and FQGNSA. CDR3 sequence: CASSFLGTGLSPLHF. The CDR3 DNA reads TGTGCCAGCAGCTTTCTAGGGACAGGGCTTTCACCCCTCCACTTT.

The J gene is TRBJ1-2, the V gene TRBV30, with TRBD1 identical over 7 bases. Losses at the gene ends were 3 bases for V and 4 bases for J; bases not matched to a gene: 14. Germline CDR1 reads GTSNPN; CDR2 reads SVGIG (reference sequence). The CDR3 is 16 residues long. CDR3 nucleotide sequence: TGTGCCTGGAGCGATGCCCCGGGACAGAGGCTCTATGGCTACACCTTC. It encodes CAWSDAPGQRLYGYTF.

The V and J genes are TRBV29-1 and TRBJ1-1, with D possibly being TRBD1 (5 bases). CDR1 is SQVTM and CDR2 is ANQGSEA in the germline V gene. V gave up 7 bases and J gave up 0 bases, with 15 bases separating them. This CDR3 has 14 amino acids. CDR3 sequence (DNA): TGCAGCGCGATTGGGGGGAGCCTGAACACTGAAGCTTTCTTT. This codes for CSAIGGSLNTEAFF. Full variable domain (remainder filled in from reference TRBV29-1 and TRBJ1-1): SAVISQKPSRDICQRGTSLTIQCQVDSQVTMMFWYRQQPGQSLTLIATANQGSEATYESGFVIDKFPISRPNLTFSTLTVSNMSPEDSSIYLCSAIGGSLNTEAFFGQGTRLTVV.

This rearrangement joins TRBV18 to TRBJ2-3; 13 bases are shared with TRBD2. J was trimmed by 3 bases and V by 6 bases; bases with no gene match: 6. Germline V gene lookup returns CDR1 KGHSH and CDR2 LQKENI. This CDR3 contains 16 residues. The CDR3 region has the DNA TGTGCCAGCTCGGACTCGGGACTAGCGGGGACAGATACGCAGTATTTT. Protein: CASSDSGLAGTDTQYF.

The chain combines TRBV5-6 with TRBJ1-4, with D possibly matching TRBD1 (6 bases). This CDR3 is built from 17 residues. Per the germline V gene, CDR1 is SGHDT and CDR2 is YYEEEE. Trimming removed 4 bases at V and 8 bases at J, with 24 bases between. CDR3 protein: CASSQGQNVLRGEKLFF. CDR3 coding DNA: TGTGCCAGCAGCCAAGGACAGAACGTACTACGAGGCGAAAAACTGTTTTTT. The full variable domain, with the rest looked up from reference TRBV5-6 and TRBJ1-4, is DAGVTQSPTHLIKTRGQQVTLRCSPKSGHDTVSWYQQALGQGPQFIFQYYEEEERQRGNFPDRFSGHQFPNYSSELNVNALLLGDSALYLCASSQGQNVLRGEKLFFGSGTQLSVL.

The chain has TRBV4-1 and TRBJ2-3; D might be TRBD1 or TRBD2, each matching 6 bases. V shed 0 bases and J shed 2 bases, with 15 bases lying between them. Germline lookup yields CDR1 MGHRA and CDR2 YSYEKL. This CDR3 has 17 amino acids. The CDR3 loop reads CASSQDGAGGPTDTQYF. DNA for the CDR3: TGCGCCAGCAGCCAAGACGGTGCCGGGGGCCCCACAGATACGCAGTATTTT.